The present T cell receptor beta chain was sequenced within a study of blood T cell repertoires in COVID-19. Across the study: There were acute and convalescent COVID-19 samples, and they came from the United States, Italy and Spain. PBMCs, B-cell-depleted T cells, or T cells were the source of the cDNA or gDNA that made up the material.

Original methodology: Amplification from reference gene primers served as the basis for estimated nucleated cell counts. Only in-frame clones appear in the TCRdb table, and some are missing; sequencing was by immunoSEQ multiplex PCR. D and trimming were read from the DNA, whereas the V and J calls and clone size are those reported in that table. The sample records 150,000 or so clones, 84% being singletons. CDR1 is MNHEY, CDR2 SVGAGI, per germline. The CDR3 is 16 residues long. Trimming shortened V by 2 bases and J by 0 bases, and 8 bases separated the two germline ends. This receptor was identified in a woman aged 50 to 65 in a cohort sampled during active or convalescent COVID-19. What was sequenced was peripheral blood. This chain uses TRBV6-5 with TRBJ1-6; no clear D gene. The CDR3 DNA reads TGTGCCAGCAGTTACAGAAGAGGCTCCTATAATTCACCCCTCCACTTT. It translates to CASSYRRGSYNSPLHF.